This TCR beta chain was retrieved from a study of T cells after yellow fever vaccination. The CDR3 runs to 16 residues. Germline V gene sequence: CDR1 DFQATT, CDR2 SNEGSKA (reference sequence). Trimming took 2 bases from V and 1 from J, leaving 17 bases between them. The authors made TCR cDNA by 5'RACE template switching, adding a universal primer site and UMIs. TCRdb fed the 5' RACE reads into MiXCR, producing one record per CDR3 protein. The table has a few hundred thousand distinct CDR3 sequences, more than 6.5% seen once; the top ten hold about 1%. V and J are TRBV20-1 and TRBJ1-1, with D unresolved. The TCR comes from a man aged 25 to 40 who received the YFV17D yellow fever vaccine. The specimen comprised CD4+ T cells sorted from PBMCs, sampled on the day of the yellow fever booster vaccination. CDR3: CSARPTSGFSNTEAFF. The CDR3 nucleotides read TGCAGTGCTAGACCAACTTCGGGGTTTTCGAACACTGAAGCTTTCTTT.